This T cell receptor (beta chain) appears in the sequencing data of a study of T cell repertoires in cytomegalovirus infection. This clonotype was detected only a few times. TCRdb recomputed calls from the reads with MiXCR, one row per CDR3 protein. Of fewer than 200,000 distinct CDR3 sequences in the sample, less than 9.5% are singletons; the top ten hold about 4.6%. The CDR3 has 14 residues. Per germline, CDR1 SNHLY and CDR2 FYNNEI. Trimming pared 6 bases from V and 5 bases from J, leaving 16 bases between. The V and J genes are TRBV2 and TRBJ1-1; the D gene is possibly TRBD1 (6 bases). The material sequenced was PBMCs. This receptor was obtained from a human donor in good health (CMV status not recorded). Some clones in this sample may be carry-over from other donors' samples. The CDR3 DNA follows: TGTGCCAGCAGCCCTGAACAGGGAGGGACTGAAGCTTTCTTT. This codes for CASSPEQGGTEAFF.